Described below is a single TCR beta chain sequence and its context. The CDR3 has 14 amino acids. In germline, CDR1 is SGHRS, CDR2 YFSETQ. The V segment lost 4 bases and the J segment 7 bases; nucleotides outside the gene matches: 6. These data come from a study of blood T cells in healthy people across ages. Then a second PCR, running roughly 7 to 11 cycles, was carried out with a sample-barcoded 5' primer and a J-beta primer mix. Each cDNA molecule, via a template-switch adaptor with 12 random nucleotides, was tagged. TCRdb reprocessed the 5' RACE reads via MiXCR and lists one record per CDR3 protein. The sample has hundreds of thousands of distinct CDR3 sequences, less than 60% seen once.

The material sequenced was blood. The clonotype comes from a man at least 80 years old in good health. This chain links TRBV5-1 with TRBJ2-1; 9 positions match TRBD2. The CDR3 loop reads CASSLRTSENEQFF. CDR3 nucleotide sequence: TGCGCCAGCAGCCTTCGGACTAGCGAGAATGAGCAGTTCTTC.